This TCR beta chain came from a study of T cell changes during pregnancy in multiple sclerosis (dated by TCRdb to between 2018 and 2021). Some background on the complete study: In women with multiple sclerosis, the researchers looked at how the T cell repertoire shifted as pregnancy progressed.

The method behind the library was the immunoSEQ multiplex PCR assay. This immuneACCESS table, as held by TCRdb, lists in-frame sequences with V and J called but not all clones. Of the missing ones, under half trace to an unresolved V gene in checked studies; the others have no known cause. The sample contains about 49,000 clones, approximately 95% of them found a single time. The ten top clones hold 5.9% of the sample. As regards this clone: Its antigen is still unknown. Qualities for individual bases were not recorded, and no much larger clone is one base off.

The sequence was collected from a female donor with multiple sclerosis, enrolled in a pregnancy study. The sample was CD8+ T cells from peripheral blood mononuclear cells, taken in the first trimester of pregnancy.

The CDR3 region has the sequence CASRDLGTYCEQYF. The bases are TGTGCCAGCAGGGATCTCGGGACATACTGCGAGCAGTACTTC. The chain uses TRBV6-1 and TRBJ2-7; TRBD1 is a possible D gene, resting on 6 matching bases. The CDR3 contains 14 residues, cysteine and phenylalanine counted. The sequence is cut down to CDR3 DNA, 42 bases in frame from base 1. V is clipped by 6 bases and J by 6 bases, and the sequence between their germline boundaries is 18 bases long. Via the germline V gene, CDR1 is MNHNS and CDR2 SASEGT.